A single sample is the source of the 26 T cell receptor beta chains below, sequenced in a study of beta chain features in type 1 diabetes listed by TCRdb under 2018. Study-wide conclusions, independent of this receptor: A moderate but significant shortening of TCRB CDR3 length was observed in type 1 diabetes patients in all four CD4+ subsets.

No antigen has been assigned to these receptors. Libraries were built with the immunoSEQ multiplex PCR assay. The entire isolated RNA was reverse transcribed using the High Capacity cDNA Reverse Transcription Kit, and thus expressed TCRB transcripts were sequenced. TCRdb took over this immuneACCESS table, retaining in-frame rearrangements with V and J assigned. Such tables are incomplete; in checked studies, under half of the missing clones stem from an unresolved V gene, and the remainder is unexplained. Within this sample are around 250,000 clones, with around 20% of them counted one time only. The ten largest make up 0.028% of the sample. Input material: naive CD4+ T cells from blood. What the cell subset or site label conveys for this sample: true naive CD4+ T cells. The receptors originated from a woman aged 40 to 50 with type 1 diabetes.

The rearrangement joins TRBV18 to TRBJ2-7; TRBD2 is a possible D gene (7 bases). Germline CDR1 KGHSH, CDR2 LQKENI. With 3 bases removed from V and 2 bases from J, the gap between germline ends came to 14 bases. The CDR3 spans 15 residues. The chain's CDR3 is CASSPEGGATYEQYF. The CDR3 region has the DNA TGTGCCAGCTCACCGGAAGGGGGGGCGACCTACGAGCAGTACTTC. The complete variable domain, with remaining parts taken from reference TRBV18 and TRBJ2-7, reads NAGVMQNPRHLVRRRGQEARLRCSPMKGHSHVYWYRQLPEEGLKFMVYLQKENIIDESGMPKERFSAEFPKEGPSILRIQQVVRGDSAAYFCASSPEGGATYEQYFGPGTRLTVT.

J is TRBJ2-7 and V is TRBV29-1, with D perhaps matching TRBD1 (5 bases). V was shortened by 7 bases and J by 6 bases, with 16 bases between the two germline ends. Germline V gene lookup returns CDR1 SQVTM and CDR2 ANQGSEA. This CDR3 has 12 amino acids. CDR3 residues: CSAGQGRIEQYF. The DNA for the CDR3 is TGCAGCGCGGGTCAGGGAAGGATCGAGCAGTACTTC.

The table lists this clone with a few counts. This sequence joins TRBV29-1 and TRBJ1-1, with D hard to call. The V and J ends lost 3 bases and 0 bases respectively, with 8 bases between them. CDR3 length equals 13 residues. CDR1 SQVTM and CDR2 ANQGSEA come from the germline V gene. The CDR3: CSVDESMNTEAFF. The CDR3 region has the DNA TGCAGCGTTGACGAGAGTATGAACACTGAAGCTTTCTTT.

In this sample, this clone turned up a few times. The chain uses TRBV4-2 and TRBJ2-3, with 10 bases fitting TRBD2. This CDR3 has 17 residues. Trimming took 1 base from V and 4 from J; bases not matched to a gene: 8. Germline CDR1 is LGHNA and CDR2 is YNFKEQ. As DNA, the CDR3 is TGTGCCAGCAGCCAAGTGGGGCTAGCGGGAGTGGCAGATACGCAGTATTTT. Protein: CASSQVGLAGVADTQYF.

This sequence joins TRBV4-3 and TRBJ2-2; D may be TRBD2 (5 bases). Germline V CDR1 and CDR2: LGHNA, YSLEER. This CDR3 comprises 15 residues. V was shortened by 1 base and J by 0 bases, with 6 bases between the two germline ends. The chain's CDR3 is CASSQAGSNTGELFF. Written as DNA, the CDR3 is TGCGCCAGCAGCCAAGCGGGATCGAACACCGGGGAGCTGTTTTTT.

CDR3 loop: CASRAREANEKLFF. The CDR3 DNA reads TGTGCCAGCAGGGCCAGGGAGGCTAATGAAAAACTGTTTTTT. This chain joins TRBV2 and TRBJ1-4, with D perhaps TRBD1 (5 bases). This CDR3 comprises 14 residues. Germline-derived CDR1 and CDR2 are SNHLY and FYNNEI. Trimming shortened V by 6 bases and J by 3 bases, and 11 bases separated the two germline ends.

The V call is TRBV4-1, the J call TRBJ1-5; 10 nucleotides align to TRBD1. After removal of 1 base from V and 4 bases from J, the junction contained 4 bases not matched to a gene. CDR3 length: 16 amino acids. From germline, CDR1 is MGHRA and CDR2 YSYEKL. CDR3 coding DNA: TGCGCCAGCAGCCAAGCGGGACAGGGGCTTAATCAGCCCCAGCATTTT. This gives the protein CASSQAGQGLNQPQHF.

The chain recombines TRBV28 with TRBJ1-3, with D unresolved. The CDR3 consists of 14 residues. V lost 2 bases to trimming and J lost 4 bases, with 9 bases between them. From germline, CDR1 is MDHEN and CDR2 SYDVKM. CDR3 loop: CASSLIIGGNTIYF. The CDR3 nucleotides are TGTGCCAGCAGTTTAATCATCGGGGGAAACACCATATATTTT.

This clone was picked up a small number of times. This sequence joins TRBV27 and TRBJ1-4; TRBD1 matches 8 bases. The germline V gene encodes CDR1 MNHEY and CDR2 SMNVEV (reference sequence). V was clipped by 6 bases and J by 2 bases; unmatched bases: 5. The CDR3 is 15 residues long. The CDR3 reads CASSPWDRTNEKLFF. The DNA of the CDR3 is TGTGCCAGCAGCCCATGGGACAGGACTAATGAAAAACTGTTTTTT.

This clone occurred a few times. The rearrangement uses TRBV4-3 and TRBJ2-1; no clear D gene. Germline loops: CDR1 LGHNA, CDR2 YSLEER. Trimming stripped 4 bases from V and 3 bases from J, with 7 bases between. The CDR3 loop spans 13 amino acids. The CDR3 bases are TGCGCCAGCAGCCCTTTCGGCTACAATGAGCAGTTCTTC. It is translated as CASSPFGYNEQFF.

This clone was seen a handful of times. The genes are TRBV25-1 and TRBJ1-2; weak D call: TRBD1 (5 bases). CDR1 and CDR2 from the germline V gene are MGHDK and SYGVNS. The V gene lost 3 bases and the J gene lost 7 bases, with 15 bases spanning the gap. The CDR3 extends over 14 amino acids. The CDR3 sequence is CASSDRSGWAGYTF. The CDR3 nucleotides are TGTGCCAGCAGTGACCGATCAGGGTGGGCTGGCTACACCTTC.

The V gene is TRBV30, the J gene TRBJ2-1; no firm D call. Trimming cost V 3 bases and J 6 bases, with 12 bases left between them. The CDR3 has 13 residues. From germline, CDR1 is GTSNPN and CDR2 SVGIG (reference sequence). The CDR3 spells CAWRRIEFNEQFF. The DNA for the CDR3 is TGTGCCTGGAGGCGGATAGAATTCAATGAGCAGTTCTTC.

The chain recombines TRBV5-6 with TRBJ2-3; no reliable D call. Trimming removed 4 bases from V and 7 bases from J, with 7 bases in between. This CDR3 contains 11 residues. Germline V gene lookup returns CDR1 SGHDT and CDR2 YYEEEE. The CDR3 DNA follows: TGTGCCAGCAGCATTCTAAATACGCAGTATTTT. Translated, it gives CASSILNTQYF.

The V call is TRBV19, the J call TRBJ2-1; D gene uncertain. The CDR3 extends over 14 amino acids. Germline values: CDR1 LNHDA, CDR2 SQIVND (reference sequence). The V and J ends lost 8 bases and 0 bases respectively, with 11 bases between them. CDR3: CASANSPSYNEQFF. CDR3 nucleotide sequence: TGTGCCAGTGCCAACAGCCCCTCCTACAATGAGCAGTTCTTC.

This chain links TRBV7-9 with TRBJ1-2, with D possibly being TRBD1 (6 bases). The CDR3 has 13 residues. The V and J ends lost 6 bases and 6 bases respectively, with 14 bases between them. Germline CDR1 and CDR2: SEHNR and FQNEAQ (reference sequence). CDR3 in DNA: TGTGCCAGCAGTTCACAGGGTATGAATGGCTACACCTTC. Protein: CASSSQGMNGYTF.

The CDR3 region is CSVEGQGLRNTIYF. In nucleotides, the CDR3 is TGCAGCGTTGAGGGACAGGGGTTGCGAAACACCATATATTTT. The chain has TRBV29-1 and TRBJ1-3; 10 nucleotides agree with TRBD1. Germline values: CDR1 SQVTM, CDR2 ANQGSEA. J was trimmed by 5 bases and V by 3 bases; bases with no gene match: 4. This CDR3 region has 14 residues.

This clone was seen only a few times. The V gene is TRBV5-4, the J gene TRBJ2-6, with 10 bases lining up with TRBD1. V shed 3 bases and J 4 bases; nucleotides not matched to a gene: 10. CDR3 length: 18 residues. The germline gives CDR1 SGHNT, CDR2 YYREEE (reference sequence). The CDR3 spells CASSSFGTGVGGANVLTF. In DNA, the CDR3 is TGTGCCAGCAGCTCATTCGGGACAGGGGTGGGAGGGGCCAACGTCCTGACTTTC.

This chain connects TRBV19 to TRBJ2-1; possibly TRBD2 for D (7 bases). Trimming left V 3 bases short and J 4 bases short, with 16 bases between. The CDR3 sequence is 16 residues long. Looked up from germline, CDR1 is LNHDA and CDR2 is SQIVND (reference sequence). CDR3 protein: CASSMTGSGTYNEQFF. The CDR3 DNA is TGTGCCAGTAGTATGACGGGGAGCGGGACATACAATGAGCAGTTCTTC.

A few counts support this clone. V usage is TRBV29-1 and J usage is TRBJ2-1; 13 nucleotides match TRBD2. The germline V gene encodes CDR1 SQVTM and CDR2 ANQGSEA. There are 14 residues in the CDR3. V lost 6 bases and J lost 7; bases outside the gene matches: 6. CDR3 sequence: CSVDRTSGGNEQFF. The CDR3 DNA follows: TGCAGCGTGGATCGGACTAGCGGGGGAAATGAGCAGTTCTTC.

V gene TRBV4-2 combines with J gene TRBJ1-2, with D perhaps TRBD1 (5 bases). V lost 4 bases, J lost 3 bases, and 18 bases lay in between. Germline V CDR1 and CDR2: LGHNA, YNFKEQ. The CDR3 is made up of 16 amino acids. The CDR3 bases are TGTGCCAGCAGCCTACGTCAGGCCACGGGGGACTATGGCTACACCTTC. Encoded protein: CASSLRQATGDYGYTF.

This clone was found a few times. The chain is built from TRBV15 and TRBJ2-5; possible D gene TRBD1, 6 bases. CDR1 and CDR2 (germline): LNHNV, YYDKDF (reference sequence). This CDR3 has 11 residues. V lost 8 bases and J 5 bases, leaving 9 bases between the germline ends. The CDR3 region is CATARGETQYF. CDR3 nucleotides: TGTGCCACCGCTAGGGGGGAGACCCAGTACTTC.

On this clone itself: The same CDR3 arises from other DNA sequences in this sample as well. The V gene is TRBV18, the J gene TRBJ2-5, with unresolved D. This CDR3 spans 12 amino acids. The V gene's germline CDR1 is KGHSH and CDR2 LQKENI. V dropped 3 bases and J dropped 1 base, with 3 bases sitting between them. CDR3 bases: TGTGCCAGCTCACCGAGCCAAGAGACCCAGTACTTC. Amino acid sequence: CASSPSQETQYF. Drawing the rest from reference TRBV18 and TRBJ2-5, the complete variable domain is NAGVMQNPRHLVRRRGQEARLRCSPMKGHSHVYWYRQLPEEGLKFMVYLQKENIIDESGMPKERFSAEFPKEGPSILRIQQVVRGDSAAYFCASSPSQETQYFGPGTRLLVL.

As DNA, the CDR3 is TGTGCCACCACGACAAGACTTGGACTAGCGCAGTATTTT. Encoded protein: CATTTRLGLAQYF. The chain uses TRBV28 and TRBJ2-3; 7 bases are shared with TRBD2. The V and J ends lost 10 bases and 10 bases, in that order; junction bases with no gene match: 14. The CDR3 extends over 13 amino acids. The germline CDR1 and CDR2 sequences are MDHEN and SYDVKM. Supplemented by reference TRBV28 and TRBJ2-3, the full variable domain reads DVKVTQSSRYLVKRTGEKVFLECVQDMDHENMFWYRQDPGLGLRLIYFSYDVKMKEKGDIPEGYSVSREKKERFSLILESASTNQTSMYLCATTTRLGLAQYFGPGTRLTVL.

A few counts support this clone. V is TRBV5-1 and J is TRBJ2-1; TRBD2 agrees at 7 bases. Germline lookup yields CDR1 SGHRS and CDR2 YFSETQ. The trim removed 1 base at V and 7 bases at J, leaving 5 bases unmatched. This CDR3 spans 14 amino acids. This CDR3 is CASSLTPSGNEQFF. In nucleotides, the CDR3 is TGCGCCAGCAGCTTGACGCCTAGCGGTAATGAGCAGTTCTTC.

A few counts support this clone. The chain joins TRBV29-1 to TRBJ1-1; D is undetermined. V was trimmed by 1 base and J by 0 bases, leaving 6 bases between them. The germline V gene encodes CDR1 SQVTM and CDR2 ANQGSEA. CDR3 length: 13 residues. CDR3 coding DNA: TGCAGCGTTGAAGTGAGCATGAACACTGAAGCTTTCTTT. Its translation is CSVEVSMNTEAFF.

Comment on this clone: The sample carries other DNA sequences with the same CDR3. The V gene is TRBV9, the J gene TRBJ2-6; D perhaps matches TRBD2 (5 bases). V was trimmed by 0 bases and J by 1 base, leaving 5 bases between them. From germline, CDR1 is SGDLS and CDR2 YYNGEE. This CDR3 region has 15 residues. The CDR3 loop is CASSVAGSGANVLTF. DNA of the CDR3: TGTGCCAGCAGCGTAGCGGGGTCTGGGGCCAACGTCCTGACTTTC. Using reference TRBV9 and TRBJ2-6 for the parts outside the CDR3, the full variable domain is DSGVTQTPKHLITATGQRVTLRCSPRSGDLSVYWYQQSLDQGLQFLIQYYNGEERAKGNILERFSAQQFPDLHSELNLSSLELGDSALYFCASSVAGSGANVLTFGAGSRLTVL.